This TCR beta chain was retrieved from a study of cytomegalovirus exposure and HLA in healthy donors. As for the study in general: An early release of data contained 75 million to 100 million unique TCRs, which came from HLA-typed donors.

Trimming stripped 6 bases from V and 7 bases from J, with 10 bases between. The CDR3 is made up of 12 amino acids. Germline-derived CDR1 and CDR2 are LNHDA and SQIVND (reference sequence). This clone showed up just once. The primer mix had 60 Vbeta and 13 Jbeta primers. Profiled with immunoSEQ multiplex PCR; TCRdb holds only in-frame clones, not every one. The sample yields roughly 170,000 clones, 70% to 85% seen once. This receptor was identified in a girl aged 2 to 10 in good health and CMV-seropositive. The specimen was PBMCs. The chain employs TRBV19 and TRBJ1-5, with a tentative D call TRBD1 (5 bases). This CDR3 is CASRQAPQPQHF. As DNA, the CDR3 is TGTGCCAGTAGACAGGCCCCCCAGCCCCAGCATTTT.